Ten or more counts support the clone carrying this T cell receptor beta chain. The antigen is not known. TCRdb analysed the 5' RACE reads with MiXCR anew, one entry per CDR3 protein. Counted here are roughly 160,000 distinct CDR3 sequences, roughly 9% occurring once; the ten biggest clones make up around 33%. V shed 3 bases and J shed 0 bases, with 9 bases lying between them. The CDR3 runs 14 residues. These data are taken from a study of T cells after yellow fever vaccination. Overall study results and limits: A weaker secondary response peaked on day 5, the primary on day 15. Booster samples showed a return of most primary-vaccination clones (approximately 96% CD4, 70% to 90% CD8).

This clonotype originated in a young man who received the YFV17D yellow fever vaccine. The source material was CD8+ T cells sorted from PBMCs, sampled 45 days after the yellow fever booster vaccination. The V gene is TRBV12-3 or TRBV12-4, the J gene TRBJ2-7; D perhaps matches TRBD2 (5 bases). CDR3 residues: CASSLIGSSYEQYF. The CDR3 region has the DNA TGTGCCAGCAGTTTGATTGGGAGCTCCTACGAGCAGTACTTC.